The T cell receptor (beta chain) under discussion was sequenced for a study of blood T cell repertoires in COVID-19. Study-wide background: There were acute and convalescent COVID-19 samples, and they came from the United States, Italy and Spain. The analysed material was cDNA or gDNA that came from T cells, B-cell-depleted T cells, or PBMCs.

How the authors handled the data: Reference gene primer amplification gave nucleated cell count estimates. The assay was immunoSEQ multiplex PCR, and TCRdb's table has in-frame clones only and misses some. The V and J calls and clone size come from that table; D and trimming were worked out from the DNA. Among about 75,000 clones listed, around nine tenths were seen once. Germline V gives CDR1 KGHSH, CDR2 LQKENI. There are 13 residues in the CDR3. V was clipped by 4 bases and J by 3 bases; unmatched bases: 0. The V call is TRBV18, the J call TRBJ2-7, with TRBD2 matching 10 bases. What was sequenced was peripheral blood. The receptor was derived from a human donor in a cohort sampled during active COVID-19. The CDR3 nucleotides read TGTGCCAGCTCACGGACTAGCGGCTACGAGCAGTACTTC. Amino acids: CASSRTSGYEQYF. Supplemented by reference TRBV18 and TRBJ2-7, the full variable domain reads NAGVMQNPRHLVRRRGQEARLRCSPMKGHSHVYWYRQLPEEGLKFMVYLQKENIIDESGMPKERFSAEFPKEGPSILRIQQVVRGDSAAYFCASSRTSGYEQYFGPGTRLTVT.